These 20 T cell receptor beta chains share one sample of origin, sequenced in a study of T cell responses to AZD1222 COVID-19 vaccine. Libraries were prepared by immunoSEQ multiplex PCR; TCRdb keeps only in-frame clonotypes and omits some of them. The sample holds some 72,000 clones, approximately 90% seen once. The sample in question was peripheral blood, obtained on day 0 of MenACWY control vaccination. All receptors derive from an adult in good health.

This chain links TRBV19 with TRBJ1-4, with 8 bases lining up with TRBD1. The CDR3 spans 13 residues. The ends lost 10 bases at V and 6 bases at J; junction bases unmatched: 7. The V gene's germline CDR1 is LNHDA and CDR2 SQIVND (reference sequence). CDR3 nucleotide sequence: TGTGCCACCACGGACAGGGATTATGAAAAACTGTTTTTT. Residues: CATTDRDYEKLFF. The entire variable domain, with the rest obtained from reference TRBV19 and TRBJ1-4, is as follows: DGGITQSPKYLFRKEGQNVTLSCEQNLNHDAMYWYRQDPGQGLRLIYYSQIVNDFQKGDIAEGYSVSREKKESFPLTVTSAQKNPTAFYLCATTDRDYEKLFFGSGTQLSVL.

The chain links TRBV7-8 to TRBJ1-1; 7 bases fit TRBD1. The CDR3 is 14 amino acids. Germline CDR1 and CDR2: SGHVS and FQNEAQ. V lost 0 bases and J lost 4; bases outside the gene matches: 2. The CDR3 sequence: CASSLAGQSTEAFF. CDR3 in DNA: TGTGCCAGCAGCTTAGCGGGACAGAGCACTGAAGCTTTCTTT.

This rearrangement joins TRBV28 to TRBJ2-1, with 13 bases lining up with TRBD2. Germline V CDR1 and CDR2: MDHEN, SYDVKM. V shed 4 bases, J shed 4 bases, and the junction held 4 bases outside the gene matches. The CDR3 consists of 16 residues. This chain's CDR3 is CASSSRLAGGYNEQFF. CDR3 sequence (DNA): TGTGCCAGCAGTTCTAGACTAGCGGGAGGATACAATGAGCAGTTCTTC.

The CDR3 coding sequence is TGTGCCAGCGCTGAGACGGGACAGTTTAATTCACCCCTCCACTTT. It codes for CASAETGQFNSPLHF. The chain couples TRBV2 to TRBJ1-6; 7 bases map to TRBD1. The CDR3 runs to 15 residues. V dropped 8 bases and J dropped 6; count of bases not matched to a gene: 10. Germline CDR1 and CDR2: SNHLY and FYNNEI.

The V and J genes are TRBV7-6 and TRBJ1-3; possible D gene TRBD1, 5 bases. The length of the CDR3 is 15 residues. From germline, CDR1 is SGHVS and CDR2 FNYEAQ. Deletions cut 2 bases from V and 2 bases from J, with 10 bases between. In DNA, the CDR3 is TGTGCCAGCAGCTTAACCCGGGACGCTGGAAACACCATATATTTT. It encodes CASSLTRDAGNTIYF.

The chain carries TRBV6-6 and TRBJ1-1; D possibly corresponds to TRBD1 (6 bases). V lost 8 bases and J 0 bases, leaving 10 bases between the germline ends. The CDR3 runs to 13 residues. From germline, CDR1 is MNHNY and CDR2 SVGAGI (reference sequence). CDR3: CASWGLMNTEAFF. The CDR3 DNA sequence: TGTGCCAGCTGGGGGCTCATGAACACTGAAGCTTTCTTT.

The V call is TRBV5-1, the J call TRBJ2-7; D is unclear. The germline CDR1 and CDR2 sequences are SGHRS and YFSETQ. This CDR3 contains 13 residues. Between the trimmed V and J ends, which lost 2 bases and 0 bases, there was a span of 6 bases. CDR3 sequence (DNA): TGCGCCAGCAGCTTTGGGGACTCCTACGAGCAGTACTTC. Protein sequence: CASSFGDSYEQYF.

This clone was observed once. J is TRBJ2-7 and V is TRBV6-5, with a tentative D call TRBD1 (6 bases). The CDR3 consists of 14 residues. Between the trimmed V and J ends, which lost 9 bases and 0 bases, there was a span of 15 bases. The germline V gene encodes CDR1 MNHEY and CDR2 SVGAGI. Here the CDR3 reads CASQMGALSYEQYF. In nucleotides, the CDR3 is TGTGCCAGTCAAATGGGGGCGCTCTCCTACGAGCAGTACTTC.

This chain joins TRBV11-2 and TRBJ2-1; 7 bases match TRBD2. CDR1 and CDR2 (germline): SGHAT, FQNNGV. The CDR3 spans 16 residues. Unmatched junction bases numbered 5, after V lost 0 bases and J lost 3 bases. CDR3 sequence reads: CASSLEGREGYNEQFF. The CDR3 bases are TGTGCCAGCAGCTTAGAAGGGAGGGAGGGCTACAATGAGCAGTTCTTC.

V gene TRBV24-1 combines with J gene TRBJ2-7; D perhaps matches TRBD2 (6 bases). The CDR3 loop spans 13 amino acids. Germline CDR1 reads KGHDR; CDR2 reads SFDVKD. Trimming shortened V by 3 bases and J by 2 bases, and 7 bases separated the two germline ends. The CDR3 coding sequence is TGTGCCACCAGTGATGGCGGGACCTACGAGCAGTACTTC. This codes for CATSDGGTYEQYF.

This clone has just one count. The V call is TRBV5-5, the J call TRBJ2-7, with 8 bases fitting TRBD2. This CDR3 has 19 amino acids. With 0 bases clipped from V and 2 bases from J, the junction kept 16 bases outside the gene matches. Per the germline V gene, CDR1 is SGHKS and CDR2 is YYEKEE (reference sequence). Here the CDR3 reads CASSLAPLDSGVPPYEQYF. CDR3 in DNA: TGTGCCAGCAGCTTGGCTCCCCTAGATAGCGGGGTCCCCCCCTACGAGCAGTACTTC.

The chain has TRBV20-1 and TRBJ2-3; D uncertain. Trimming left V 3 bases short and J 0 bases short, with 7 bases between. This CDR3 is 13 amino acids long. CDR1 and CDR2 from the germline V gene are DFQATT and SNEGSKA (reference sequence). The CDR3 DNA reads TGCAGTGCTAGTGTTACCAGCACAGATACGCAGTATTTT. Amino acid sequence: CSASVTSTDTQYF.

The genes are TRBV18 and TRBJ1-5; possible D gene TRBD1, 6 bases. V lost 3 bases, J lost 7 bases, and 13 bases lay in between. The CDR3 loop spans 14 amino acids. Germline V gives CDR1 KGHSH, CDR2 LQKENI. CDR3 sequence (DNA): TGTGCCAGCTCACCGTACAGGGATGAACAGCCCCAGCATTTT. The encoded protein is CASSPYRDEQPQHF.

CDR3 DNA: TGTGCCAGCAGCGGACAGACTAACTATGGCTACACCTTC. Translated: CASSGQTNYGYTF. The chain combines TRBV2 with TRBJ1-2, with D possibly matching TRBD1 (6 bases). Germline CDR1 is SNHLY and CDR2 is FYNNEI. The CDR3 is 13 residues long. V lost 6 bases, J lost 0 bases, and 8 bases lay in between. The full variable domain, its missing parts supplied by reference TRBV2 and TRBJ1-2, is EPEVTQTPSHQVTQMGQEVILRCVPISNHLYFYWYRQILGQKVEFLVSFYNNEISEKSEIFDDQFSVERPDGSNFTLKIRSTKLEDSAMYFCASSGQTNYGYTFGSGTRLTVV.

The count of this clone is one. The chain recombines TRBV7-3 with TRBJ2-3, with D perhaps matching TRBD2 (5 bases). This CDR3 region has 13 residues. Deletions cut 2 bases from V and 2 bases from J, with 5 bases between. Germline V gene lookup returns CDR1 SGHTA and CDR2 FQGTGA. In DNA form, the CDR3 reads TGTGCCAGCAGCTTAGACTACACAGATACGCAGTATTTT. Residues: CASSLDYTDTQYF.

The chain uses TRBV6-5 and TRBJ2-5; D may correspond to TRBD1 or TRBD2 (7 bases each). From germline, CDR1 is MNHEY and CDR2 SVGAGI. The CDR3 length is 14 residues. V was shortened by 6 bases and J by 5 bases, with 16 bases between the two germline ends. CDR3 loop: CASSRQGGIETQYF. The CDR3, as DNA: TGTGCCAGCAGCAGGCAGGGGGGGATTGAGACCCAGTACTTC.

J is TRBJ1-6 and V is TRBV18; D remains ambiguous. This CDR3 contains 13 residues. Germline values: CDR1 KGHSH, CDR2 LQKENI. The V end was cut by 5 bases, the J end by 9 bases, with 11 bases between. DNA for the CDR3: TGTGCCAGCTCAGGTGAAGCGGTTTCACCCCTCCACTTT. Translated, it gives CASSGEAVSPLHF. Full variable domain (remainder filled in from reference TRBV18 and TRBJ1-6): NAGVMQNPRHLVRRRGQEARLRCSPMKGHSHVYWYRQLPEEGLKFMVYLQKENIIDESGMPKERFSAEFPKEGPSILRIQQVVRGDSAAYFCASSGEAVSPLHFGNGTRLTVT.

The J gene is TRBJ2-1, the V gene TRBV7-2, with 8 bases that match TRBD1. There are 15 residues in the CDR3. CDR1 and CDR2 from the germline V gene are SGHTA and FQGNSA. V shed 1 base, J shed 4 bases, and the junction held 3 bases outside the gene matches. The CDR3 coding sequence is TGTGCCAGCAGCTTAGGACAGGGGAATTACAATGAGCAGTTCTTC. This translates into CASSLGQGNYNEQFF.

The V call is TRBV28, the J call TRBJ1-5, with 12 bases that match TRBD1. Germline CDR1 and CDR2: MDHEN and SYDVKM. V gave up 2 bases and J gave up 5 bases; unmatched junction bases: 7. This CDR3 contains 17 residues. For the CDR3, the DNA is TGTGCCAGCAGTTTAGGGTTGGGACAGGGGGCACATCAGCCCCAGCATTTT. Residues: CASSLGLGQGAHQPQHF.

V is TRBV6-1 and J is TRBJ2-3; D might be TRBD2 (6 bases). V dropped 3 bases and J dropped 4 bases, with 26 bases sitting between them. This CDR3 is built from 19 residues. CDR1 and CDR2 from the germline V gene are MNHNS and SASEGT. CDR3 loop: CASSDGGVGPTPKADTQYF. The CDR3 nucleotides read TGTGCCAGCAGTGACGGAGGGGTAGGGCCCACACCAAAGGCAGATACGCAGTATTTT.